This paragraph reports one T cell receptor (beta chain). What it recognizes is unknown. Germline V gene data show CDR1 as LGHNA and CDR2 as YNFKEQ. This CDR3 comprises 17 residues. The V gene end was trimmed by 3 bases and the J gene end by 3 bases; junction bases not matched to a gene: 4. Autoimmune disease history or systemic immunosuppression meant exclusion. This table comes from immunoSEQ multiplex PCR, and its TCRdb copy is limited to in-frame clones, with some not included. The sample has roughly 40,000 clones, about 88% seen once. The data derive from a study of OX40 agonist ivuxolimab in advanced cancers. As for the study in general: The patients got ivuxolimab, which is an agonistic anti-OX40 (CD134) antibody. Every 2 weeks, patients got intravenous ivuxolimab at one of six dose levels (0.01-10 mg/kg).

Overall study findings and caveats: Relative to CD4+, CD8+ T cells held more expanded clones on average.

This chain joins TRBV4-2 and TRBJ2-1; 14 bases map to TRBD2. The source material was CD4+ or CD8+ T cells sorted from blood, sampled in a trial of the OX40 agonist ivuxolimab. The clonotype originates from an adult with an advanced solid tumor such as melanoma, head and neck, liver or kidney cancer. The DNA for the CDR3 is TGTGCCAGCAGCCACAGACTAGCGGGAGGGGACTACAATGAGCAGTTCTTC. It codes for CASSHRLAGGDYNEQFF.